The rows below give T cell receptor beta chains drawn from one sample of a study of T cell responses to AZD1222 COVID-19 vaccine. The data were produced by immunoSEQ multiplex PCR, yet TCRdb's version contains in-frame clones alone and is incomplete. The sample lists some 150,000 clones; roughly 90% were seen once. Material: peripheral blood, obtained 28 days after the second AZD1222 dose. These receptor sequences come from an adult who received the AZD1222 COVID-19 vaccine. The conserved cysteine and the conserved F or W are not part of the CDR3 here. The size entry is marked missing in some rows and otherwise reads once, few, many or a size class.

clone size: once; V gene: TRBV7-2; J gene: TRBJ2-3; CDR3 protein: ASSSSGGARDTQY
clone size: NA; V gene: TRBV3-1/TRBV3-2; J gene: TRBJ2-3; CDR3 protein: ASSQIRDIFLGADTQY
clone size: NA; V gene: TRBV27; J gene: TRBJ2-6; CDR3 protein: ASSLSIGGSGANVLT
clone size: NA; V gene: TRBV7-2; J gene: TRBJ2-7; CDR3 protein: ASSLGAWDRSPYEQY
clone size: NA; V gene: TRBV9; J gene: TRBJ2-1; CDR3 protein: ASSPAGWTYNEQF
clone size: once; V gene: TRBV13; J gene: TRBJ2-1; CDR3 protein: ASTTRDRGNEQF
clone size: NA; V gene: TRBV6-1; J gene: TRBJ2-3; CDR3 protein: ASSENDRGTDTQY
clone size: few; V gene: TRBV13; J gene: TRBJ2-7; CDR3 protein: ASSSRGTSNSYEQY
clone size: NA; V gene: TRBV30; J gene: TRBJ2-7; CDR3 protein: AWAGTGPYEQY
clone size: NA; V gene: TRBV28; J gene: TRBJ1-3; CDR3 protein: ASSRDGLSGNTIY
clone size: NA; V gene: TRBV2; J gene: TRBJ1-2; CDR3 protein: ASLPGTGGGGYT
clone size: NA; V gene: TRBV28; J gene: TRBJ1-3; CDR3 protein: ASVPHGSSVNTIY
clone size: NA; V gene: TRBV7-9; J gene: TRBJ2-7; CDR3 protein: ASSPPTGQYYEQY
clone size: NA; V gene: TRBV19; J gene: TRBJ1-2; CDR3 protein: ASSTVTLYGYT
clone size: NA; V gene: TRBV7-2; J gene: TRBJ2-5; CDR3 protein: ASSSGLGYQETQY
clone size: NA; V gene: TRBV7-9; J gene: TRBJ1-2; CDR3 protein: ASGLRGQVTGGYT
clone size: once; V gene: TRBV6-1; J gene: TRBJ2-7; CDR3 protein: ASSDGREQY
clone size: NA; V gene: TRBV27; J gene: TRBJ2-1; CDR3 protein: ASSFSGTYNEQF
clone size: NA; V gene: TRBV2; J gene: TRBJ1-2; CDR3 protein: ATQGQYYGYT
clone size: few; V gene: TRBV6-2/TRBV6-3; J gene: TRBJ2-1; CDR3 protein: ASSYSTSYNEQF
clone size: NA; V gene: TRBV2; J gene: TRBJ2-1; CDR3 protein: ASTDSPGPKQF
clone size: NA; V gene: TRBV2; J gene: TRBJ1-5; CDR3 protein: ASSAGRGRDQPQH
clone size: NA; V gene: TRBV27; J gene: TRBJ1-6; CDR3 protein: ASSLGSLGSPLH
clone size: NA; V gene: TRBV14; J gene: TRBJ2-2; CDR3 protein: ASSQTGTGVTGELF
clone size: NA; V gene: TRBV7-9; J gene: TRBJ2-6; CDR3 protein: ASSRGQGAIGANVLT
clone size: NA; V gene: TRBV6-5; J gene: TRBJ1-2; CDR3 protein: ASSAPTGINYGYT
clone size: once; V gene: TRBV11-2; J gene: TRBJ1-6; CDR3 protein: ASYSGNSPLH
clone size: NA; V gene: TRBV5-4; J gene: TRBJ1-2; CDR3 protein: ASSLARGDPLAVT
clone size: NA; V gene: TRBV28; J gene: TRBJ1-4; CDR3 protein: ASSSSNEKLF
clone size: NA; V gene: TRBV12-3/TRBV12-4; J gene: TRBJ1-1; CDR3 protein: ASGRDTEAF
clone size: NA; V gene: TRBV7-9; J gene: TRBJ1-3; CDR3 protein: ASSSTGAGNTIY